A selection of T cell receptor beta chains follows, all from one sample in a study of T cells in Graves' hyperthyroidism and ophthalmopathy. TCRdb used MiXCR to reprocess the multiplex PCR reads, holding one entry per CDR3 protein. The sample contains 300,000 to 450,000 distinct CDR3 sequences, around 25% of which appear only once. Sequenced: blood. All receptors derive from a man aged 50-59 years with Graves' hyperthyroidism. CDR3s include the opening cysteine and the closing phenylalanine or tryptophan. The D gene is left open where the match is weak. Expanded clones are given a class, and other clones once, few, many or no size at all.

j_gene | abundance | d_gene | v_gene | CDR3nt | CDR3aa
TRBJ2-7 | . | . | TRBV6-1 | TGTGCCAGCTTCTCGGGGGGCATCCCCTACGAGCAGTACTTC | CASFSGGIPYEQYF
TRBJ2-1 | many | . | TRBV7-2 | TGTGCCAGCAGCCCAGTTGGCCCGGTCCCTCAGCAGTTCTTC | CASSPVGPVPQQFF
TRBJ1-3 | . | . | TRBV11-2 | TGTGCCAGCAGCTTATCTCCGAACACCATATATTTT | CASSLSPNTIYF
TRBJ2-1 | many | TRBD2 | TRBV7-6 | TGTGCCAGCAGCTTACTAACCGGGACTAGCGGACACAATGAGCAGTTCTTC | CASSLLTGTSGHNEQFF
TRBJ1-1 | . | . | TRBV6-1 | TGTGCCAGCAGTGAATTATCGGGGTCCCCTTTCTTT | CASSELSGSPFF
TRBJ1-5 | . | . | TRBV6-2/TRBV6-3 | TGTGCCAGCAGTTACTCCGGCAGCCCCCCTCAGCCCCAGCATTTT | CASSYSGSPPQPQHF
TRBJ1-2 | . | . | TRBV24-1 | TGTGCCACCAGTGACCCCGGGACGGGGAACTATGGCTACACCTTC | CATSDPGTGNYGYTF
TRBJ1-6 | . | TRBD1 | TRBV7-2 | TGTGCCAGCAGCTCAGACAGGGGGCATTCACCCCTCCACTTT | CASSSDRGHSPLHF
TRBJ2-5 | many | TRBD1 | TRBV30 | TGTGCCTGGAGTCCAAACAGGGGGAAGACCCAGTACTTC | CAWSPNRGKTQYF
TRBJ1-1 | few | . | TRBV15 | TGTGCCACCAGCAGAGCCGAGAACACTGAAGCTTTCTTT | CATSRAENTEAFF
TRBJ2-3 | many | . | TRBV11-2 | TGTGCCAGCAGCTCAAAGACCGGGACGAGCACAGATACGCAGTATTTT | CASSSKTGTSTDTQYF
TRBJ2-5 | many | . | TRBV5-1 | TGTGCCAGCAGTTCCGGGACGCCCCAAGAGACCCAGTACTTC | CASSSGTPQETQYF
TRBJ2-2 | . | . | TRBV6-1 | TGTGCCAGCAGTGCTGGGATTACCGGGGAGCTGTTTTTT | CASSAGITGELFF
TRBJ2-7 | . | . | TRBV20-1 | TGCAGTGCCTGGGACAACTCCTACGAGCAGTACTTC | CSAWDNSYEQYF
TRBJ2-1 | . | . | TRBV24-1 | TGTGCCACCAGTGATATTGGCGGTCCCTACAATGAGCAGTTCTTC | CATSDIGGPYNEQFF
TRBJ2-2 | few | . | TRBV28 | TGTGCCAGCAGCTCCCGCTGGGCCGGGGAGCTGTTTTTT | CASSSRWAGELFF
TRBJ2-2 | many | . | TRBV2 | TGTGCCAGCAGTCCCGACCAGGGGACCGGGGAGCTGTTTTTT | CASSPDQGTGELFF
TRBJ2-1 | many | TRBD1 | TRBV7-2 | TGTGCCAGCAGCTTAGCTGTGACAGGGTTCTATGAGCAGTTCTTC | CASSLAVTGFYEQFF
TRBJ2-1 | few | . | TRBV3-1 | TGTGCCAGCAGCAAACTAGGTATCCAGTTCTTC | CASSKLGIQFF
TRBJ1-6 | . | . | TRBV30 | TGTGCCTGGACGATGCCGGGGCCAAATAATTCACCCCTCCACTTT | CAWTMPGPNNSPLHF
TRBJ1-2 | many | . | TRBV5-1 | TGCGCCAGCAGCTCCGGGACGATTAAGGGCTACACCTTC | CASSSGTIKGYTF
TRBJ2-7 | many | . | TRBV11-3 | TGTGCCAGCAGCTTAGGGGTCCGGAGCTACGAGCAGTACTTC | CASSLGVRSYEQYF
TRBJ1-5 | many | . | TRBV12-3/TRBV12-4 | TGTGCCAGCAGTTTGTTTTCGGCAGGCGGCAATCAGCCCCAGCATTTT | CASSLFSAGGNQPQHF
TRBJ2-3 | . | TRBD2 | TRBV20-1 | TGCAGTGCTAGAGAATTTGAGGTAGCGGGAGAAGTTCACACAGATACGCAGTATTTT | CSAREFEVAGEVHTDTQYF
TRBJ2-2 | . | . | TRBV5-1 | TGCGCCAGCAGACCGGGACACAGGGACACCGGGGAGCTGTTTTTT | CASRPGHRDTGELFF
TRBJ2-1 | . | . | TRBV11-2 | TGTGCCAGCAGCTTCGAGGGGTTCTCCTACAATGAGCAGTTCTTC | CASSFEGFSYNEQFF
TRBJ1-1 | . | . | TRBV7-3 | TGTGCCAGCAGCCCCAGGGAACAGATGAACACTGAAGCTTTCTTT | CASSPREQMNTEAFF
TRBJ2-2 | . | . | TRBV5-1 | TGCGCCAGCAGCAACTCGGGACGGGGTTACACCGGGGAGCTGTTTTTT | CASSNSGRGYTGELFF
TRBJ2-3 | many | . | TRBV28 | TGTGCCAGCAGGCTTAGGGATACGCAGTATTTT | CASRLRDTQYF
TRBJ2-5 | few | TRBD2 | TRBV7-3 | TGTGCCAGCAGCTTAGGGGCGGGAGGGGGGCAAGAGACCCAGTACTTC | CASSLGAGGGQETQYF
TRBJ2-1 | few | . | TRBV28 | TGTGCCAGCAGTCTTCGCCCGGAACTAGTAACCAATGAGCAGTTCTTC | CASSLRPELVTNEQFF
TRBJ2-6 | . | . | TRBV5-1 | TGCGCCAGCCTTAGTGGGGCCAACGTCCTGACTTTC | CASLSGANVLTF
TRBJ2-5 | few | TRBD2 | TRBV7-8 | TGTGCCAGCAGCTTTGGGGCGGGGAGGGCAGAGGGGACCCAGTACTTC | CASSFGAGRAEGTQYF
TRBJ1-5 | many | . | TRBV28 | TGTGCCAGCAGTTCGGGGGGAGGCAATCAGCCCCAGCATTTT | CASSSGGGNQPQHF
TRBJ2-7 | many | . | TRBV27 | TGTGCCAGCGGGCCAGGGGCTCCCTACGAGCAGTACTTC | CASGPGAPYEQYF
TRBJ2-3 | few | . | TRBV7-3 | TGTGCCAGCAGCTTTTCCTTCGGCCCGGGCACAGATACGCAGTATTTT | CASSFSFGPGTDTQYF
TRBJ1-2 | few | . | TRBV11-2 | TGTGCCAGCAGCCCCGGACGGGCTAACTATGGCTACACCTTC | CASSPGRANYGYTF
TRBJ2-2 | few | . | TRBV20-1 | TGCAGTGCTAACACAGGGATTGACACCGGGGAGCTGTTTTTT | CSANTGIDTGELFF
TRBJ2-7 | . | TRBD2 | TRBV12-3/TRBV12-4 | TGTGCCAGCAGACCGGGACTAGGGCGGGAGCAGTACTTC | CASRPGLGREQYF
TRBJ2-2 | . | TRBD2 | TRBV7-6 | TGTGCCAGCAGCTCGCTCGAGGGCGGGAGCACCGGGGAGCTGTTTTTT | CASSSLEGGSTGELFF
TRBJ2-1 | . | TRBD1 | TRBV6-2/TRBV6-3 | TGTGCCAGCAGTGCCTGGGACAGGGGCTACAATGAGCAGTTCTTC | CASSAWDRGYNEQFF
TRBJ2-7 | many | TRBD1 | TRBV7-6 | TGTGCCAGCAGCCCTCTTTCAGAGACAGGGCGGTACGAGCAGTACTTC | CASSPLSETGRYEQYF
TRBJ2-1 | . | . | TRBV12-3/TRBV12-4 | TGTGCCAGCAGTTTTACAGACGAATACAACGAGCAGTTCTTC | CASSFTDEYNEQFF
TRBJ2-7 | many | . | TRBV7-9 | TGTGCCAGCGGCCAAGGGCAGGGGAGGTACGAGCAGTACTTC | CASGQGQGRYEQYF
TRBJ1-5 | . | TRBD1 | TRBV30 | TGTGCCTGGGCGACAGGGGATAGCAATCAGCCCCAGCATTTT | CAWATGDSNQPQHF
TRBJ1-4 | few | TRBD1 | TRBV3-1 | TGTGCCAGCAGCGGGACAGGGGAAAATGAAAAACTGTTTTTT | CASSGTGENEKLFF
TRBJ1-5 | . | . | TRBV28 | TGTGCCAGCAGGTACAGAGGGTTGGGCAATCAGCCCCAGCATTTT | CASRYRGLGNQPQHF
TRBJ2-7 | . | TRBD1 | TRBV19 | TGTGCCAGTAGTGTCGGGACAGGCCTTGGGTACGAGCAGTACTTC | CASSVGTGLGYEQYF
TRBJ2-1 | many | . | TRBV27 | TGTGCCAGCAGTTTTTTCGCAGTCGGCGAGCAGTTCTTC | CASSFFAVGEQFF
TRBJ2-1 | . | TRBD2 | TRBV20-1 | TGCAGTGCTAGAGATCTAGCGGGAGGCCATTACAATGAGCCGTTCTTC | CSARDLAGGHYNEPFF
TRBJ2-7 | . | TRBD1 | TRBV28 | TGTGCCAGCAGTTACGGGCCGGGACAGGGCTACGAGCAGTACTTC | CASSYGPGQGYEQYF
TRBJ2-7 | . | TRBD1 | TRBV20-1 | TGCAGTGCTAGCACCCCGGGGACAGGGTGGCACGAGCAGTACTTC | CSASTPGTGWHEQYF
TRBJ1-2 | . | TRBD1 | TRBV20-1 | TGCAGTGCTAGAACCGATCACAGGGGGCATGGTGGCTACACCTTC | CSARTDHRGHGGYTF
TRBJ2-2 | . | TRBD1 | TRBV12-5 | TGTGCTAGTGGTTTGGGACAGGGTGCGGCCGGGGAGCTGTTTTTT | CASGLGQGAAGELFF
TRBJ2-1 | . | TRBD2 | TRBV5-1 | TGCGCCAGCAGTTGGGCGGGAGGGTCCTACAATGAGCAGTTCTTC | CASSWAGGSYNEQFF